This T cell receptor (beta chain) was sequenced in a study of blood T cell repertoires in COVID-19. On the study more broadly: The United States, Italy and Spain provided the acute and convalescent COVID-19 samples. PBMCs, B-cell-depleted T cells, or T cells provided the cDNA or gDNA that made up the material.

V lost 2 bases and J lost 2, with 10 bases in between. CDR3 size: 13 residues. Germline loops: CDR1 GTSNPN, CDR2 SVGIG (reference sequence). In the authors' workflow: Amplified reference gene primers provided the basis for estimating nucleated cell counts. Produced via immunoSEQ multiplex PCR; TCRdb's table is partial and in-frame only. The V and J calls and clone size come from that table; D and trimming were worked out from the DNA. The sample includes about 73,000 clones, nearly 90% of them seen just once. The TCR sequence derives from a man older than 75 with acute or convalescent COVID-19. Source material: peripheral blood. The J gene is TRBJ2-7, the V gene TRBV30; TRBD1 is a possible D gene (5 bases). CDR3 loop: CAWSKGRAYEQYF. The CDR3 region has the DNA TGTGCCTGGAGTAAGGGCAGGGCCTACGAGCAGTACTTC. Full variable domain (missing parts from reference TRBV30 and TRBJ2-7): SQTIHQWPATLVQPVGSPLSLECTVEGTSNPNLYWYRQAAGRGLQLLFYSVGIGQISSEVPQNLSASRPQDRQFILSSKKLLLSDSGFYLCAWSKGRAYEQYFGPGTRLTVT.